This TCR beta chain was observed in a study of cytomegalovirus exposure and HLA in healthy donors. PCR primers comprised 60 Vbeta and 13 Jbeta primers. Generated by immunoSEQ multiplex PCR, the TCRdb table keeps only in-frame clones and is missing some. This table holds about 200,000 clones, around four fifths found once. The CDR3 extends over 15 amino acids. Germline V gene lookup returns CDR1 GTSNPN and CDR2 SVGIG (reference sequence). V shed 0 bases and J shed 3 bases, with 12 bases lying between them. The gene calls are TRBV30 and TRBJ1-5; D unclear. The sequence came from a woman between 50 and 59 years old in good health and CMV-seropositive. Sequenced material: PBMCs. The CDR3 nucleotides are TGTGCCTGGAGTGTAGGTGGCGGACTCAATCAGCCCCAGCATTTT. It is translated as CAWSVGGGLNQPQHF.